The rows below give T cell receptor beta chains drawn from one sample of a study of blood T cell repertoires in COVID-19. Using immunoSEQ multiplex PCR, the repertoire was profiled, and TCRdb retains in-frame clones only, with some absent. The sample contains 260,000 or so clones, about four fifths of which appear only once. Sequencing was done on a sample of peripheral blood. The origin of the receptors is an elderly man with acute or convalescent COVID-19. Each CDR3 is given without its conserved first and last residue. Clone size, where shown, is once, few, many, or a class for clones that have expanded.

ASSLNEGSPLH | TRBV12-3/TRBV12-4 | .
ASSARSPGGYGYT | TRBV5-6 | .
ASSPQAARGAF | TRBV18 | .
ASGNTGIYNEQF | TRBV10-2 | .
ASSLESTSASGKSNEQF | TRBV7-2 | .
ATRTGGTGELF | TRBV6-5 | .
ASRLTRGELF | TRBV28 | once
ASSYNQGLAEHGQETQY | TRBV6-2/TRBV6-3 | .
ASTSTSGRDTQY | TRBV10-2 | .
ASSETGQVKNIQY | TRBV6-1 | .
ASSFTGSTEAF | TRBV5-1 | .
ASSLPAGGNQPQH | TRBV28 | .
ASALSGNTIY | TRBV19 | few
ASSKWDRPQEKLF | TRBV9 | few
ASYRAANEKLF | TRBV2 | .
AWRGGVEAF | TRBV30 | .
ASSPAGGYEQY | TRBV14 | few
ASSWWGARSGELF | TRBV5-6 | .
ASSLTGINSPLH | TRBV2 | .
ASSKRENSYNEQF | TRBV14 | .
ASSVVQAGELF | TRBV9 | .
ASSSGGLGETQY | TRBV5-1 | .
SVGAGGPGETQY | TRBV29-1 | .
ASSLERGYGYT | TRBV13 | .
SVSPRSGNTIY | TRBV29-1 | .
AISKSASPTDTQY | TRBV10-3 | .
ARSSRRRAGGYT | TRBV23-1 | .
ASSLGGTEYNEQF | TRBV7-2 | .
ASSFSSTDTQY | TRBV5-6 | .
ASSPGLEETQY | TRBV7-2 | .
ASSSLRDSPLH | TRBV3-1/TRBV3-2 | .
ASSPRLAGTYEQY | TRBV4-2 | .
SVARDRGSYEQY | TRBV29-1 | .
ASSINSGGAYEQY | TRBV19 | .
TSSQDRAAGWFLDDQPQH | TRBV1 | .
ATSDPLGGRETQY | TRBV24-1 | .
ASSINRAGNYGYT | TRBV5-1 | .
ASSGLATNEKLF | TRBV19 | .
AGRGTPREEAF | TRBV6-5 | .
ASSPFGETQY | TRBV3-1/TRBV3-2 | once
SVEGQMNTEAF | TRBV29-1 | .
ASSAGGPGLLNEQF | TRBV19 | .
ATINRGRNKNIQY | TRBV28 | .
ASSEAPAGTGDEQF | TRBV6-1 | many
ASSQVLLRGSGQETQY | TRBV3-1/TRBV3-2 | .